These T cell receptor beta chains were read from a single sample in a study of cytomegalovirus exposure and HLA in healthy donors. Measured with immunoSEQ multiplex PCR; TCRdb has only the in-frame clones, and not every one. The sample includes around 200,000 clones, about 80% of them seen just once. Sequencing was carried out using PBMCs. These receptors were obtained from a woman in her sixties or seventies in good health and CMV-seropositive. Both conserved end residues are part of each CDR3. A D gene is named only where the DNA matches it firmly. Clone size is given for some rows only: seen once, a few or many times, or a class if the clone is expanded.

J	V	size	D	CDR3	DNA
TRBJ1-5	TRBV30	.	.	CAWSVFGTPGGQPQHF	TGTGCCTGGAGTGTATTTGGGACACCGGGGGGGCAGCCCCAGCATTTT
TRBJ2-7	TRBV28	.	.	CASSPMVGGSYEQYF	TGTGCCAGCAGTCCAATGGTAGGAGGATCCTACGAGCAGTACTTC
TRBJ1-1	TRBV19	.	TRBD1	CASSMLQGRTEAFF	TGTGCCAGTAGTATGCTACAGGGGAGGACTGAAGCTTTCTTT
TRBJ1-1	TRBV6-1	.	TRBD1	CASSLQGRNTEAFF	TGTGCCAGCAGCTTACAGGGGAGGAACACTGAAGCTTTCTTT
TRBJ2-5	TRBV25-1	.	TRBD1	CASSESHRGLQYVEQYF	TGTGCCAGCAGTGAATCCCACAGGGGGCTTCAGTACGTGGAGCAGTACTTC
TRBJ1-6	TRBV6-5	.	.	CASSYASWATNSPLHF	TGTGCCAGCAGTTACGCCTCCTGGGCTACCAATTCACCCCTCCACTTT
TRBJ1-6	TRBV7-9	.	TRBD1	CASSSIRGPTSPLHF	TGTGCCAGCAGCTCAATCAGGGGGCCTACTTCACCCCTCCACTTT
TRBJ2-6	TRBV7-8	few	.	CASSLASQGNGLTF	TGTGCCAGCAGCTTAGCGAGCCAGGGAAACGGCCTGACTTTC
TRBJ1-4	TRBV28	.	TRBD1	CASSVGAGGLKKLFF	TGTGCCAGCAGTGTCGGCGCAGGGGGCCTGAAAAAACTGTTTTTT
TRBJ1-2	TRBV19	.	TRBD1	CASSIEGQGAYGYTF	TGTGCCAGTAGTATAGAGGGACAGGGGGCCTATGGCTACACCTTC
TRBJ2-5	TRBV5-4	.	TRBD2	CASSPGGSRQETQYF	TGTGCCAGCAGCCCCGGGGGGAGCCGTCAAGAGACCCAGTACTTC
TRBJ1-4	TRBV4-3	.	TRBD1	CASSHNRGPNEKLFF	TGCGCCAGCAGCCATAACAGGGGCCCTAATGAAAAACTGTTTTTT
TRBJ2-1	TRBV5-8	.	.	CASTQGTVYSYNEQFF	TGTGCCAGCACCCAAGGAACAGTCTACTCCTACAATGAGCAGTTCTTC
TRBJ1-2	TRBV5-4	once	TRBD1	CASSGSPGQGGYGYTF	TGTGCCAGCAGCGGAAGCCCGGGACAGGGAGGCTATGGCTACACCTTC
TRBJ1-1	TRBV5-1	.	.	CASSSALGRTEAFF	TGCGCCAGCAGCTCCGCATTGGGGAGGACTGAAGCTTTCTTT
TRBJ2-7	TRBV30	few	TRBD1	CAYGQGLKQYF	TGTGCCTACGGACAGGGCCTCAAGCAGTACTTC
TRBJ2-5	TRBV27	.	TRBD2	CASRTSGSGLQETQYF	TGTGCCAGCCGGACTAGCGGGAGTGGCCTTCAAGAGACCCAGTACTTC
TRBJ1-5	TRBV25-1	.	.	CASQRGAGQPQHF	TGTGCCAGCCAACGGGGGGCTGGACAGCCCCAGCATTTT
TRBJ2-7	TRBV2	.	TRBD2	CASAGGPYEQYF	TGTGCCAGCGCGGGGGGCCCCTACGAGCAGTACTTC
TRBJ1-4	TRBV7-2	.	.	CASSNPGGKLFF	TGTGCCAGCAGCAACCCGGGGGGGAAACTGTTTTTT
TRBJ2-7	TRBV5-8	.	.	CASSLVLSSYEQYF	TGTGCCAGCAGCTTGGTTCTCAGTTCCTACGAGCAGTACTTC
TRBJ1-2	TRBV5-4	few	.	CASSQELQGHYGYTF	TGTGCCAGCAGCCAAGAGCTTCAGGGCCACTATGGCTACACCTTC
TRBJ1-1	TRBV28	.	.	CASLFSAGGTEAFF	TGTGCCAGCCTTTTCTCGGCCGGGGGCACTGAAGCTTTCTTT
TRBJ1-5	TRBV2	.	.	CASRGLVQGQPQHF	TGTGCCAGCAGGGGATTGGTCCAGGGTCAGCCCCAGCATTTT
TRBJ2-1	TRBV5-1	.	TRBD2	CASSSIGTSGRHEQFF	TGCGCCAGCAGCTCTATAGGGACTAGCGGGAGACATGAGCAGTTCTTC
TRBJ1-5	TRBV2	.	.	CASTFQLPSNQPQHF	TGTGCCAGCACATTCCAACTTCCTAGCAATCAGCCCCAGCATTTT
TRBJ2-1	TRBV29-1	.	TRBD1	CSVSGQGKEQFF	TGCAGCGTTTCGGGACAGGGGAAAGAGCAGTTCTTC
TRBJ2-1	TRBV6-6	.	TRBD2	CASSYAGETEFF	TGTGCCAGCAGTTACGCGGGGGAGACGGAGTTCTTC
TRBJ1-1	TRBV5-1	.	.	CASSLDPVNTEAFF	TGCGCCAGCAGCTTGGACCCAGTGAACACTGAAGCTTTCTTT
TRBJ2-1	TRBV9	.	TRBD2	CASSRGLAGGGEQFF	TGTGCCAGCAGCCGCGGACTAGCGGGGGGGGGTGAGCAGTTCTTC
TRBJ1-2	TRBV19	.	.	CASSISFQGNYGYTF	TGTGCCAGTAGTATTTCCTTCCAGGGGAACTATGGCTACACCTTC
TRBJ1-6	TRBV18	.	TRBD1	CASSPTGQGYNSPLHF	TGTGCCAGCTCACCCACCGGACAGGGCTATAATTCACCCCTCCACTTT
TRBJ1-4	TRBV4-2	once	TRBD1	CASSQAGTGGGELFF	TGTGCCAGCAGCCAAGCTGGGACAGGGGGCGGAGAACTGTTTTTT
TRBJ2-3	TRBV5-1	.	TRBD1	CASSRGQGTDTQYF	TGCGCCAGCAGCAGGGGACAGGGGACAGATACGCAGTATTTT
TRBJ1-2	TRBV7-9	.	TRBD1	CASSPRTGSYGYTF	TGTGCCAGCAGCCCTAGGACAGGGAGCTATGGCTACACCTTC
TRBJ2-3	TRBV7-9	.	TRBD2	CASSLGASGGLDTQYF	TGTGCCAGCAGCTTAGGGGCTAGCGGGGGGCTAGATACGCAGTATTTT
TRBJ1-2	TRBV5-1	.	TRBD1	CASSLARGTAPYGYTF	TGCGCCAGCAGCTTGGCCAGGGGGACAGCCCCCTATGGCTACACCTTC
TRBJ2-2	TRBV9	.	TRBD2	CASSVGLGLAGGRTGELFF	TGTGCCAGCAGCGTAGGACTGGGACTAGCGGGGGGGCGCACCGGGGAGCTGTTTTTT
TRBJ1-1	TRBV6-5	few	.	CASSYEGKANTEAFF	TGTGCCAGCAGTTACGAGGGAAAGGCGAACACTGAAGCTTTCTTT
TRBJ2-3	TRBV7-9	.	TRBD2	CASSLRRGGGDTQYF	TGTGCCAGCAGCTTACGGCGGGGGGGCGGAGATACGCAGTATTTT
TRBJ2-2	TRBV5-1	.	TRBD1	CASSTRTGGRLSNTGELFF	TGCGCCAGCAGCACCAGGACAGGGGGCCGATTATCGAACACCGGGGAGCTGTTTTTT
TRBJ1-2	TRBV19	.	.	CASEGYGYTF	TGTGCCAGTGAGGGCTATGGCTACACCTTC
TRBJ1-1	TRBV18	.	.	CASSLGGENTEAFF	TGTGCCAGCTCCTTGGGGGGGGAGAACACTGAAGCTTTCTTT
TRBJ2-3	TRBV7-2	.	TRBD1	CASSYLDRVGDTQYF	TGTGCCAGCAGCTACTTGGACAGGGTAGGAGATACGCAGTATTTT
TRBJ2-5	TRBV28	.	TRBD2	CATLTGLAGRETQYF	TGTGCCACCCTTACCGGACTAGCGGGGAGGGAGACCCAGTACTTC
TRBJ2-4	TRBV4-3	.	TRBD1	CASSQDYDRVGAKNIQYF	TGCGCCAGCAGCCAAGATTACGACAGGGTGGGGGCCAAAAACATTCAGTACTTC
TRBJ2-2	TRBV7-7	.	.	CASTPGGTGELFF	TGTGCTAGCACCCCAGGCGGGACCGGGGAGCTGTTTTTT
TRBJ2-1	TRBV12-5	.	TRBD1	CASGSPTGGAYNEQFF	TGTGCTAGTGGTTCCCCGACAGGGGGCGCGTACAATGAGCAGTTCTTC
TRBJ2-1	TRBV27	.	TRBD2	CASMGRELPYNEQFF	TGTGCCAGCATGGGGCGGGAGTTACCCTACAATGAGCAGTTCTTC
TRBJ1-2	TRBV9	few	.	CASSVIGLDGYTF	TGTGCCAGCAGCGTTATCGGACTGGATGGCTACACCTTC